This T cell receptor beta chain was observed in a study of naive and memory T cell subsets. Four PCR rounds used nested alpha and beta constant region primers plus the SP2 primer. Using its own MiXCR run on the 5' RACE reads, TCRdb lists one record per CDR3 protein. Of 25,000 to 35,000 distinct CDR3 sequences listed, roughly a sixth are singletons. A UMI-containing oligonucleotide was joined by 3' ligation to the TCR cDNA template. Cells were not sorted; total RNA input targeted about 1 to 1,100 ng. V lost 2 bases and J 0 bases, leaving 6 bases between the germline ends. CDR1 SGHRS and CDR2 YFSETQ come from the germline V gene. The CDR3 consists of 15 residues. There are a few counts of this clonotype.

This clonotype was sampled from a female donor in good health. The genes are TRBV5-1 and TRBJ2-6; no firm D call. This CDR3 reads CASSLVNSGANVLTF. The CDR3 nucleotides are TGCGCCAGCAGCTTAGTAAACTCTGGGGCCAACGTCCTGACTTTC. Full variable domain (rest looked up from reference TRBV5-1 and TRBJ2-6): KAGVTQTPRYLIKTRGQQVTLSCSPISGHRSVSWYQQTPGQGLQFLFEYFSETQRNKGNFPGRFSGRQFSNSRSEMNVSTLELGDSALYLCASSLVNSGANVLTFGAGSRLTVL.